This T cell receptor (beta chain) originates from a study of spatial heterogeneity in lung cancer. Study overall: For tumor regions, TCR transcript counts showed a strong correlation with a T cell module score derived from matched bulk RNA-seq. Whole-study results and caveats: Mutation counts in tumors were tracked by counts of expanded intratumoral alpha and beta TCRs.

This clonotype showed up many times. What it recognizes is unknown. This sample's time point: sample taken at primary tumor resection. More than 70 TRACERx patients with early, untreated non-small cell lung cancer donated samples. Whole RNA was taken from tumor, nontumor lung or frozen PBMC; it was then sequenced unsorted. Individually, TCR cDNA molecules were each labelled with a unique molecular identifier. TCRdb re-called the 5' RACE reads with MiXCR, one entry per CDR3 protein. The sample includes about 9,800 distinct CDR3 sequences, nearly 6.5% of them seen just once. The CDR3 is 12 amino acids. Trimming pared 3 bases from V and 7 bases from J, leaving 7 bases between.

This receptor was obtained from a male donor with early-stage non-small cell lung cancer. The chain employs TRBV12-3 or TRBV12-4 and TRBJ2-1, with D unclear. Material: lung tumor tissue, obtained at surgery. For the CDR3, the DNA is TGTGCCAGCAGTTTGACTCTTAATGAGCAGTTCTTC. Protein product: CASSLTLNEQFF.